The 12 T cell receptor beta chains reported below all come from one sample, sequenced in a study of cytomegalovirus exposure and HLA in healthy donors. PCR was performed using 60 Vbeta and 13 Jbeta primers. Assay: immunoSEQ multiplex PCR; the TCRdb copy retains only in-frame clones and omits some. The sample includes some 140,000 clones, more than 75% of them seen just once. The sample taken for sequencing was PBMCs. The receptors come from a female donor in good health and CMV-seronegative.

The count of this clone is one. The chain couples TRBV13 to TRBJ1-2; TRBD1 matches at 7 bases. This CDR3 has 13 amino acids. Germline V gene lookup returns CDR1 PRHDT and CDR2 FYEKMQ (reference sequence). J gave up 7 bases and V 1 base, and 3 bases lay outside the gene matches. CDR3 nucleotides: TGTGCCAGCAGCTTAGTCAGGGGGGCTGGCTACACCTTC. Its translation: CASSLVRGAGYTF.

The rearrangement links TRBV7-2 to TRBJ2-7; 11 bases agree with TRBD1. Germline trimming cut 6 bases from V and 6 bases from J; bases unmatched to any gene: 10. In germline, CDR1 is SGHTA, CDR2 FQGNSA. The CDR3 extends over 15 amino acids. The CDR3 reads CASSRTGGASVEQYF. For the CDR3, the DNA is TGTGCCAGCAGTCGGACAGGGGGCGCTTCCGTCGAGCAGTACTTC.

This chain connects TRBV6-1 to TRBJ2-5, with 11 nucleotides matching TRBD1. The length of the CDR3 is 14 residues. Germline values: CDR1 MNHNS, CDR2 SASEGT. With 6 bases clipped from V and 7 bases from J, the junction kept 7 bases outside the gene matches. The CDR3 sequence is CASSAGQGVVTQYF. The CDR3 region has the DNA TGTGCCAGCAGCGCGGGACAGGGGGTTGTGACCCAGTACTTC.

This chain links TRBV10-3 with TRBJ2-5; D is unresolved. The CDR3 loop spans 11 amino acids. Germline CDR1 and CDR2: ENHRY and SYGVKD. Trimming stripped 3 bases from V and 4 bases from J, with 3 bases between. CDR3 sequence (DNA): TGTGCCATCAGTGATCGAGAGACCCAGTACTTC. This gives the protein CAISDRETQYF.

V gene TRBV19 combines with J gene TRBJ1-2; D call uncertain. Trimming removed 0 bases at V and 3 bases at J, with 8 bases between. Per germline, CDR1 LNHDA and CDR2 SQIVND (reference sequence). The CDR3 consists of 14 residues. The CDR3 here is CASSIEAGHYGYTF. The CDR3 bases are TGTGCCAGTAGTATAGAGGCAGGCCACTATGGCTACACCTTC. The full variable domain, with the rest looked up from reference TRBV19 and TRBJ1-2, is DGGITQSPKYLFRKEGQNVTLSCEQNLNHDAMYWYRQDPGQGLRLIYYSQIVNDFQKGDIAEGYSVSREKKESFPLTVTSAQKNPTAFYLCASSIEAGHYGYTFGSGTRLTVV.

The chain couples TRBV5-1 to TRBJ1-2, with 8 bases lining up with TRBD1. This CDR3 is built from 15 residues. Germline trimming cut 2 bases from V and 5 bases from J; bases unmatched to any gene: 8. Germline loops: CDR1 SGHRS, CDR2 YFSETQ. The CDR3 nucleotides read TGCGCCAGCAGCTTACAGACAGGGGAGCTATATGGCTACACCTTC. Residues: CASSLQTGELYGYTF. Together with reference TRBV5-1 and TRBJ1-2, the CDR3 gives the full variable domain: KAGVTQTPRYLIKTRGQQVTLSCSPISGHRSVSWYQQTPGQGLQFLFEYFSETQRNKGNFPGRFSGRQFSNSRSEMNVSTLELGDSALYLCASSLQTGELYGYTFGSGTRLTVV.

This rearrangement joins TRBV7-9 to TRBJ1-1, with a weak D call TRBD1 (6 bases). The V end lost 1 base, the J end lost 1 base, and 7 bases lay between the germline ends. This CDR3 is built from 14 residues. CDR1 SEHNR and CDR2 FQNEAQ come from the germline V gene (reference sequence). Here the CDR3 DNA reads TGTGCCAGCAGCTTAGGGACAGCGAACACTGAAGCTTTCTTT. It translates to CASSLGTANTEAFF.

The chain is built from TRBV30 and TRBJ2-2; D possibly corresponds to TRBD1 (5 bases). Trimming removed 5 bases at V and 6 bases at J, with 19 bases between. This CDR3 is built from 15 residues. CDR1 is GTSNPN and CDR2 is SVGIG in the germline V gene (reference sequence). The CDR3 DNA reads TGTGCCTGGTCCCTCCAGGCAGGGTGGGCCGGGGAGCTGTTTTTT. It encodes CAWSLQAGWAGELFF.

The chain employs TRBV5-5 and TRBJ2-1; TRBD2 agrees at 7 bases. The germline gives CDR1 SGHKS, CDR2 YYEKEE (reference sequence). V gave up 4 bases and J gave up 0 bases; unmatched junction bases: 7. The CDR3 totals 16 residues. The CDR3 reads CASSGGLVHSYNEQFF. The CDR3 DNA is TGTGCCAGCAGCGGCGGACTAGTACACTCCTACAATGAGCAGTTCTTC.

V and J are TRBV2 and TRBJ2-7; 9 bases fit TRBD1. This CDR3 comprises 14 residues. Trimming took 4 bases from V and 6 from J; bases not matched to a gene: 7. Germline V gene lookup returns CDR1 SNHLY and CDR2 FYNNEI. The CDR3 coding sequence is TGTGCCAGCAGTGGGGGACAGGGAGTAGGCGAGCAGTACTTC. It encodes CASSGGQGVGEQYF.

This clone was recorded once. This rearrangement joins TRBV19 to TRBJ1-2; D is perhaps TRBD1 (6 bases). The V end was cut by 5 bases, the J end by 8 bases, with 21 bases between. Germline assignment: CDR1 LNHDA and CDR2 SQIVND (reference sequence). The CDR3 length is 15 residues. This chain's CDR3 is CASSPVMGAGGGYTF. The DNA of the CDR3 is TGTGCCAGTAGTCCGGTTATGGGGGCAGGAGGAGGCTACACCTTC.

The V and J genes are TRBV5-1 and TRBJ2-5, with TRBD1 identical over 7 bases. This CDR3 is built from 14 residues. V was clipped by 2 bases and J by 1 base; unmatched bases: 2. The V gene's germline CDR1 is SGHRS and CDR2 YFSETQ. The CDR3 region is CASSFGDSQETQYF. The CDR3 DNA sequence: TGCGCCAGCAGCTTCGGGGACAGCCAAGAGACCCAGTACTTC.